The T cell receptor (beta chain) described here comes from a study of T cells in Graves' hyperthyroidism and ophthalmopathy. RNA transcripts served as the template for amplifying TCR beta CDR3 regions. The HTBI primer set was used in a first-round RT-PCR of the TCR CDR3. Each CDR3 protein is one row after TCRdb ran MiXCR on the multiplex PCR reads. The sample shows around 490,000 distinct CDR3 sequences, about 20% of them seen only once. Overall study results and limits: Most thyroid clonotypes expanded above 0.001 appeared in blood too.

Remarks on this clonotype: As yet, its antigen is unknown.

V lost 4 bases and J lost 4; bases outside the gene matches: 7. CDR1 SGHNT and CDR2 YYREEE come from the germline V gene (reference sequence). The CDR3 contains 15 residues. Uncontrolled infections, other autoimmune diseases, pregnancy or lactation led to exclusion of patients. Based on clinical symptoms, serum thyroxine and TRAb, thyroid ultrasound and orbital computed tomography, diagnoses were reached. PBMCs were obtained from 7.5 to 10 ml fresh peripheral blood. The sequenced sample was blood. The chain joins TRBV5-4 to TRBJ2-1; 8 bases align to TRBD2. The origin of this receptor is a man aged 40-49 years with Graves' ophthalmopathy. CDR3 bases: TGTGCCAGCAGCCCGGGACTAGGGACTTACAATGAGCAGTTCTTC. It specifies CASSPGLGTYNEQFF.